Listed here are 25 T cell receptor beta chains from one sample, sequenced in a study of blood T cell repertoires in COVID-19. TCRdb keeps only in-frame clones here, not all; method: immunoSEQ multiplex PCR. The sample contains about 270,000 clones, around 82% of which appear only once. Material for sequencing was peripheral blood. All receptors come from a woman aged 45-59 years who had recovered from COVID-19.

The genes are TRBV12-3 or TRBV12-4 and TRBJ1-5; the D gene is possibly TRBD1 (6 bases). This CDR3 region has 13 residues. V lost 5 bases to trimming and J lost 3 bases, with 8 bases between them. The CDR3 loop is CASSGQFNQPQHF. The CDR3 nucleotides are TGTGCCAGCAGTGGACAGTTCAATCAGCCCCAGCATTTT.

The V and J genes are TRBV28 and TRBJ2-1; D is perhaps TRBD1 (7 bases). Per the germline V gene, CDR1 is MDHEN and CDR2 is SYDVKM. This CDR3 contains 15 residues. V shed 6 bases and J shed 7 bases, with 19 bases lying between them. The CDR3 DNA follows: TGTGCCAGCAGCCCCCAGGGGGAGGTGGGGAATGAGCAGTTCTTC. Protein product: CASSPQGEVGNEQFF.

The chain is built from TRBV18 and TRBJ1-5; D unclear. V lost 6 bases and J lost 5, with 11 bases in between. This CDR3 has 13 residues. CDR1 is KGHSH and CDR2 is LQKENI in the germline V gene. The CDR3 DNA follows: TGTGCCAGCTCTAGGTCCGAGGATCAGCCCCAGCATTTT. It yields the protein CASSRSEDQPQHF.

The rearrangement uses TRBV9 and TRBJ1-3; D not certain. Looked up from germline, CDR1 is SGDLS and CDR2 is YYNGEE. The V and J ends lost 1 base and 4 bases respectively, with 9 bases between them. The CDR3 covers 14 residues. The CDR3, as DNA: TGTGCCAGCAGCGTAAGGCCGGGGGGAAACACCATATATTTT. Translating it yields CASSVRPGGNTIYF.

The CDR3 DNA reads TGTGCCAGCAGCCCCATGGGGGGGCCCCGTCAGCCCCAGCATTTT. Its translation is CASSPMGGPRQPQHF. V and J are TRBV7-2 and TRBJ1-5; weak D call: TRBD1 (6 bases). The CDR3 covers 15 residues. Germline V gives CDR1 SGHTA, CDR2 FQGNSA. Trimming took 5 bases from V and 6 from J, leaving 17 bases between them.

With regard to this clone: A much bigger clone sits one base away, suggesting this may be a read error. The J gene is TRBJ2-3, the V gene TRBV3-1 (or the pseudogene TRBV3-2); D not resolved. The CDR3 spans 13 residues. CDR1 and CDR2 (germline): LGHDT, YNNKEL (reference sequence). V was cut by 0 bases and J by 3 bases, with 4 bases left in between. CDR3 in amino acids: CASSQDQTDTQYF. CDR3 bases: TGTGCCAGCAGCCAAGATCAGACAGATACGCAGTATTTT.

The genes are TRBV14 and TRBJ2-2; possibly TRBD1 for D (6 bases). The V gene's germline CDR1 is SGHDN and CDR2 FVKESK. The CDR3 is 18 residues long. With 0 bases removed from V and 1 base from J, the gap between germline ends came to 15 bases. Here the CDR3 reads CASSQDGRDRRNTGELFF. The CDR3 DNA reads TGTGCCAGCAGCCAAGACGGCCGAGACAGGAGGAACACCGGGGAGCTGTTTTTT.

J is TRBJ1-2 and V is TRBV24-1, with 7 nucleotides matching TRBD1. The CDR3 sequence is 14 residues long. From germline, CDR1 is KGHDR and CDR2 SFDVKD. The V segment lost 4 bases and the J segment 6 bases; nucleotides outside the gene matches: 7. The CDR3 DNA is TGTGCCACCAGTGACCTCGACAGGGCCAATGGCTACACCTTC. Its protein is CATSDLDRANGYTF.

The chain is built from TRBV6-5 and TRBJ2-7, with 8 bases identical to TRBD2. After removal of 2 bases from V and 2 bases from J, the junction contained 5 bases not matched to a gene. This CDR3 comprises 15 residues. The germline gives CDR1 MNHEY, CDR2 SVGAGI. CDR3 loop: CASSYLAGGPYEQYF. The CDR3 DNA reads as TGTGCCAGCAGTTACCTGGCGGGAGGACCCTACGAGCAGTACTTC.

This clone showed up just once. The rearrangement uses TRBV2 and TRBJ1-6; no reliable D call. With 1 base removed from V and 8 bases from J, the gap between germline ends came to 9 bases. In germline, CDR1 is SNHLY, CDR2 FYNNEI. The CDR3 has 14 residues. CDR3 in amino acids: CASSEGVLHSPLHF. As DNA, the CDR3 is TGTGCCAGCAGTGAAGGAGTTTTGCATTCACCCCTCCACTTT.

The chain joins TRBV28 to TRBJ1-2; TRBD1 is a possible D gene (6 bases). The V gene lost 8 bases and the J gene lost 0 bases, with 10 bases spanning the gap. Germline CDR1 is MDHEN and CDR2 is SYDVKM. The CDR3 is 13 residues long. The CDR3 region is CASRDMTNYGYTF. The CDR3 DNA sequence: TGTGCCAGCCGGGACATGACTAACTATGGCTACACCTTC.

The CDR3 bases are TGTGCCAGCAGCTCGACTAGCGGCCCCTACGAGCAGTACTTC. Its protein product is CASSSTSGPYEQYF. V and J are TRBV7-2 and TRBJ2-7, with 9 bases fitting TRBD2. V lost 4 bases and J lost 2; bases outside the gene matches: 3. This CDR3 contains 14 residues. CDR1 and CDR2 from the germline V gene are SGHTA and FQGNSA. Complete variable domain (other parts from reference TRBV7-2 and TRBJ2-7): GAGVSQSPSNKVTEKGKDVELRCDPISGHTALYWYRQSLGQGLEFLIYFQGNSAPDKSGLPSDRFSAERTGGSVSTLTIQRTQQEDSAVYLCASSSTSGPYEQYFGPGTRLTVT.

A single count supports this clone. The chain employs TRBV27 and TRBJ1-3; no clear D. The germline V gene encodes CDR1 MNHEY and CDR2 SMNVEV (reference sequence). The CDR3 contains 13 residues. Between the trimmed V and J ends, which lost 8 bases and 4 bases, there was a span of 12 bases. DNA of the CDR3: TGTGCCAGCCGGAGGAGTTCCGGAAACACCATATATTTT. Encoded protein: CASRRSSGNTIYF.

V and J are TRBV5-4 and TRBJ2-1, with D possibly matching TRBD1 (5 bases). The CDR3 sequence is 14 residues long. The germline V gene has CDR1 SGHNT and CDR2 YYREEE (reference sequence). V gave up 2 bases and J gave up 0 bases, with 6 bases separating them. The CDR3 sequence: CASSFQGSYNEQFF. The CDR3 bases are TGTGCCAGCAGCTTTCAGGGCTCCTACAATGAGCAGTTCTTC. Full variable domain (outside the CDR3, taken from reference TRBV5-4 and TRBJ2-1): ETGVTQSPTHLIKTRGQQVTLRCSSQSGHNTVSWYQQALGQGPQFIFQYYREEENGRGNFPPRFSGLQFPNYSSELNVNALELDDSALYLCASSFQGSYNEQFFGPGTRLTVL.

V and J are TRBV18 and TRBJ1-6; 8 bases are shared with TRBD1. This CDR3 is built from 18 residues. CDR1 is KGHSH, CDR2 LQKENI, per germline. After removal of 5 bases from V and 10 bases from J, the junction contained 19 bases not matched to a gene. The chain's CDR3 is CASSSTLPSTGGESPLHF. Written as DNA, the CDR3 is TGTGCCAGCTCATCAACCCTCCCCAGTACAGGGGGAGAATCACCCCTCCACTTT.

The chain employs TRBV10-1 and TRBJ1-2; D not resolved. V was shortened by 5 bases and J by 0 bases, with 10 bases between the two germline ends. CDR1 and CDR2 from the germline V gene are WNHNN and SYGVQD (reference sequence). The CDR3 has 14 amino acids. The CDR3 region is CASSNGSSNYGYTF. In DNA, the CDR3 is TGCGCCAGCAGTAACGGGTCATCTAACTATGGCTACACCTTC.

This sequence joins TRBV28 and TRBJ1-1; 9 bases match TRBD1. CDR3 length: 15 amino acids. Germline values: CDR1 MDHEN, CDR2 SYDVKM. V was clipped by 7 bases and J by 0 bases; unmatched bases: 6. CDR3 region: CASKIQGAMNTEAFF. The CDR3 DNA reads TGTGCCAGCAAAATACAGGGGGCCATGAACACTGAAGCTTTCTTT.

There are a few counts of this clone. This sequence joins TRBV19 and TRBJ1-5; D gene uncertain. Germline V CDR1 and CDR2: LNHDA, SQIVND (reference sequence). The V gene lost 6 bases and the J gene lost 0 bases, with 12 bases spanning the gap. The CDR3 consists of 15 residues. CDR3 coding DNA: TGTGCCAGTAGCAAACCGGGTCATAGCAATCAGCCCCAGCATTTT. Translated, it gives CASSKPGHSNQPQHF.

The chain carries TRBV27 and TRBJ2-7; perhaps TRBD1 as D (6 bases). The germline V gene encodes CDR1 MNHEY and CDR2 SMNVEV (reference sequence). V dropped 2 bases and J dropped 4 bases, with 18 bases sitting between them. This CDR3 has 16 residues. The CDR3 region has the DNA TGTGCCAGCAGTTTAGTAGGGGCGACGACAGGTTACGAGCAGTACTTC. The encoded protein is CASSLVGATTGYEQYF.

This chain uses TRBV28 with TRBJ2-7; weak D call: TRBD2 (7 bases). V was clipped by 2 bases and J by 0 bases, with 20 bases between them. The germline V gene encodes CDR1 MDHEN and CDR2 SYDVKM. CDR3 length: 18 residues. The chain's CDR3 is CASSLHQSAGASSYEQYF. The CDR3 DNA reads as TGTGCCAGCAGTTTACACCAATCGGCGGGGGCGAGCTCCTACGAGCAGTACTTC.

The chain couples TRBV5-1 to TRBJ1-1, with 9 bases matching TRBD1. The trim removed 3 bases at V and 7 bases at J, leaving 7 bases unmatched. Per the germline V gene, CDR1 is SGHRS and CDR2 is YFSETQ. CDR3 length: 14 residues. The CDR3 is CASSWGTGTNEAFF. CDR3 nucleotide sequence: TGCGCCAGCAGCTGGGGGACAGGGACCAATGAAGCTTTCTTT.

CDR3 protein: CASSYGAGGAYEQYF. The CDR3 DNA follows: TGTGCCAGCAGTTACGGAGCGGGAGGGGCGTACGAGCAGTACTTC. The chain couples TRBV6-5 to TRBJ2-7, with TRBD2 matching over 10 bases. The germline V gene encodes CDR1 MNHEY and CDR2 SVGAGI. CDR3 size: 15 residues. V shed 2 bases, J shed 4 bases, and the junction held 5 bases outside the gene matches.

V usage is TRBV28 and J usage is TRBJ1-2; D is possibly TRBD1 (6 bases). The CDR3 loop spans 12 amino acids. Germline loops: CDR1 MDHEN, CDR2 SYDVKM. V lost 6 bases to trimming and J lost 5 bases, with 10 bases between them. The DNA for the CDR3 is TGTGCCAGCAGCATGACAGGTTATGGCTACACCTTC. As protein: CASSMTGYGYTF.

This clone came up once. This sequence joins TRBV19 and TRBJ2-1, with a tentative D call TRBD2 (6 bases). V was cut by 9 bases and J by 9 bases, with 15 bases left in between. There are 12 residues in the CDR3. Per the germline V gene, CDR1 is LNHDA and CDR2 is SQIVND (reference sequence). The CDR3 coding sequence is TGTGCCAGCACCGGAGGGAGTGGTGAGCAGTTCTTC. Its protein product is CASTGGSGEQFF.

The chain uses TRBV28 and TRBJ2-7; perhaps TRBD1 as D (6 bases). CDR1 is MDHEN, CDR2 SYDVKM, per germline. CDR3 length: 11 residues. As DNA, the CDR3 is TGTGTCATAGGGGGTTTCTACGAGCAGTACTTC. Translating gives CVIGGFYEQYF.